The T cell receptor (beta chain) described here comes from a study of Ad26.COV2.S vaccination and SARS-CoV-2 variants. The protocol was immunoSEQ multiplex PCR, while the TCRdb copy is restricted to in-frame clones and leaves out a portion. The table records about 350,000 clones, about 91% of them present only once. The V gene's germline CDR1 is SGDLS and CDR2 YYNGEE. The CDR3 has 18 amino acids. J gave up 5 bases and V 4 bases, and 14 bases lay outside the gene matches. A remark on this clone: Its antigen is not known.

Findings and limits, study-wide: Vaccine recipients showed a spike-specific TCR breadth that was higher than in placebo recipients.

Material: peripheral blood, obtained after recovery from COVID-19. The sequence came from a human donor who had recovered from COVID-19. V usage is TRBV9 and J usage is TRBJ2-1; TRBD2 aligns across 11 bases. CDR3 region: CASSSLAGLAGGHNEQFF. In nucleotides, the CDR3 is TGTGCCAGCAGCTCGCTAGCCGGCCTAGCGGGGGGCCACAATGAGCAGTTCTTC.